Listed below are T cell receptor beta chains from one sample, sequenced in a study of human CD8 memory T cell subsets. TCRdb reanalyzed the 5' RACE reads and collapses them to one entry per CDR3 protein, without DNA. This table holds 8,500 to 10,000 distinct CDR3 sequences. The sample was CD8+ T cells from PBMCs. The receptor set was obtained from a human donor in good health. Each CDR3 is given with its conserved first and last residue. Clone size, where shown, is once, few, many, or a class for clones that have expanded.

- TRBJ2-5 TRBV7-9 CASSFLAGGQETQYF
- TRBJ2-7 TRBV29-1 CSVEGLDGSYEQYF
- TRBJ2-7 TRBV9 CASSDTSSYEQYF
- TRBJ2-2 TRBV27 CASTDLGQGGRGELFF
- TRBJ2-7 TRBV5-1 CASSLTPYEQYF
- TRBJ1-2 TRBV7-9 CASSRLPVQSYGYTF
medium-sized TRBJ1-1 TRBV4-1 CASSQSPRGTEAFF
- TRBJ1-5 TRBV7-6 CASSARTGSHQPQHF
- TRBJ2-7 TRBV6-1 CASSGTDGSSYEQYF
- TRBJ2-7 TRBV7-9 CASSLRDRGYEQYF
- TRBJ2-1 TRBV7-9 CASLPIEGDEQFF
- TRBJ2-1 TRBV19 CASSINWQSILSYNEQFF
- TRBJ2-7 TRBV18 CASSTDEQGETYEQYF
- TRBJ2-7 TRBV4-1 CASSPGTEVEQYF
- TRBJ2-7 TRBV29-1 CSVPGTDYEQYF
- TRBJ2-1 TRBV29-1 CSVRGTNYNEQFF
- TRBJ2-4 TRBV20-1 CSAREWGLAKNIQYF
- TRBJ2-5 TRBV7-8 CASSLGGRFSEETQYF
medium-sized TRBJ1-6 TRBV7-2 CASSLGLAGQGSPLHF
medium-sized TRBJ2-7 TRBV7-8 CASSLGQVGTGIYEQYF
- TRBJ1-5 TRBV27 CASSLYDRSIFSNQPQHF
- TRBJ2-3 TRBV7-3 CASSWVAGGGTDTQYF
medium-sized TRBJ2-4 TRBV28 CASSLQGENIQYF
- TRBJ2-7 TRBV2 CASSEARLAGASYEQYF
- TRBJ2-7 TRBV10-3 CAIRALEAGGTYEQYF
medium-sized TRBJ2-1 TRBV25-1 CASSAGTGEVSEQFF
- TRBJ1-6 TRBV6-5 CASSTNRQYNSPLHF
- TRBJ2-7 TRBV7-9 CASSLGTGMNEQYF
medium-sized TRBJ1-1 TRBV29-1 CSVEEGTNTEAFF
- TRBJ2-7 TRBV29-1 CSVEDPAGEAYEQYF
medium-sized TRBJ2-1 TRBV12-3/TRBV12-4 CASSFVPTSYNEQFF
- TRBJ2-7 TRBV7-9 CASSTAQGSYEQYF
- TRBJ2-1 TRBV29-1 CIGGSYNEQFF
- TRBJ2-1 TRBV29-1 CSVLQTSGGFNEQFF
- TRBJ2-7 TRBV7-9 CASSPVGSYEQYF
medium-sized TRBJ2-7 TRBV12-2 CASRLCPPTSESSYEQYF
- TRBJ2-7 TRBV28 CASSLLAGAGEQYF
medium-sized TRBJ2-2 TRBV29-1 CSVEDRQSSNTGELFF
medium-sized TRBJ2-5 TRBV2 CASTRTAEETQYF
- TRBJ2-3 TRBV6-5 CASSPGQGGRNPQYF
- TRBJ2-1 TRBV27 CASSLSTYGDEQFF
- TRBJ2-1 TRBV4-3 CASSQEITGSYNEQFF
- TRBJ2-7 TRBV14 CASSQVQGAYEQYF
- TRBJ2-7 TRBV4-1 CASSQDFGGGRSYEQYF
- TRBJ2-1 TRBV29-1 CSVEGENRHNEQFF
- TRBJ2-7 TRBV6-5 CASSYQQDPTYEQYF
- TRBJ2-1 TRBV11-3 CASSLVDGVPPPGGRSSYNEQFF
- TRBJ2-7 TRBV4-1 CASSQPQGGYEDEQYF
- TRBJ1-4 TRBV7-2 CASSLAWTDNEKLFF
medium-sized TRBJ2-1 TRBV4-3 CASSQVWGEGYNEQFF
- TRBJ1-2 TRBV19 CATADTNYGYTF
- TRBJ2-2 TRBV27 CASSFVAGPGELFF
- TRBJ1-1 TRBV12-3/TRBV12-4 CASKGSGTSEAFF
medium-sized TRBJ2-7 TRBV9 CASSVGGGYSYEQYF
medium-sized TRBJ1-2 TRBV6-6 CASSSLGQGTHGYTF
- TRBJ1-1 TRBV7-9 CASSLTSGRGTEAFF
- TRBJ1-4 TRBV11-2 CASSLDPVLAYEKLFF
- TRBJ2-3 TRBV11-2 CASSLDGGGTSTDTQYF
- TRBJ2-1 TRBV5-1 CASSLVQGRFSGNEQFF
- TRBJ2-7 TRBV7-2 CASSLSLAGGYEQYF